Below are 24 T cell receptor beta chains sequenced from a single sample in a study of T cell repertoires in cytomegalovirus infection. In TCRdb, the reads were re-called with MiXCR into one record per CDR3 protein. The sample comprises tens of thousands of distinct CDR3 sequences, about 39% of which are singletons, and 85% to 95% rests with the top ten. For these receptors, no antigen is known. Sample: CD8+ T cells from cultured PBMCs, taken from culture after CMV antigen stimulation. These receptors all stem from a human donor in good health (CMV status not recorded). Some clones in this sample may be carry-over from other donors' samples.

V usage is TRBV19 and J usage is TRBJ1-1; TRBD1 matches at 8 bases. The CDR3 runs 15 residues. V lost 5 bases and J lost 4; bases outside the gene matches: 9. Per the germline V gene, CDR1 is LNHDA and CDR2 is SQIVND (reference sequence). The CDR3 protein is CASSSTGTGGTEAFF. CDR3 in DNA: TGTGCCAGTAGTTCGACCGGGACAGGTGGCACTGAAGCTTTCTTT. Full variable domain (missing parts from reference TRBV19 and TRBJ1-1): DGGITQSPKYLFRKEGQNVTLSCEQNLNHDAMYWYRQDPGQGLRLIYYSQIVNDFQKGDIAEGYSVSREKKESFPLTVTSAQKNPTAFYLCASSSTGTGGTEAFFGQGTRLTVV.

This sequence joins TRBV7-9 and TRBJ1-2; D gene ambiguous. Germline values: CDR1 SEHNR, CDR2 FQNEAQ (reference sequence). V lost 6 bases and J 0 bases, leaving 14 bases between the germline ends. The CDR3 consists of 15 residues. CDR3 protein: CASRYKDLANYGYTF. CDR3 bases: TGTGCCAGCAGATACAAAGACCTAGCTAACTATGGCTACACCTTC.

The chain combines TRBV7-8 with TRBJ1-1, with 10 positions matching TRBD1. The V and J ends lost 10 bases and 0 bases, in that order; junction bases with no gene match: 11. The CDR3 consists of 16 residues. The germline gives CDR1 SGHVS, CDR2 FQNEAQ. The CDR3 region is CAISRDRGFMNTEAFF. The CDR3 DNA follows: TGTGCCATTTCCCGGGACAGGGGTTTCATGAACACTGAAGCTTTCTTT.

This chain links TRBV7-9 with TRBJ2-2, with 9 bases lining up with TRBD1. V gave up 4 bases and J gave up 3 bases; unmatched junction bases: 3. CDR1 is SEHNR and CDR2 is FQNEAQ in the germline V gene (reference sequence). The CDR3 is 15 amino acids. CDR3 sequence reads: CASSSRDRDTGELFF. The CDR3, as DNA: TGTGCCAGCAGCTCCCGGGACAGGGACACCGGGGAGCTGTTTTTT.

This clonotype was picked up a small number of times. The rearrangement joins TRBV7-2 to TRBJ1-5; D not resolved. Germline assignment: CDR1 SGHTA and CDR2 FQGNSA. The V end lost 1 base, the J end lost 0 bases, and 7 bases lay between the germline ends. This CDR3 has 15 residues. The CDR3 loop is CASSLDGNSNQPQHF. The DNA for the CDR3 is TGTGCCAGCAGCTTAGATGGGAATAGCAATCAGCCCCAGCATTTT.

This clonotype was counted between two and nine times. The chain has TRBV6-1 and TRBJ2-7; TRBD1 matches 9 bases. The CDR3 runs 15 residues. The junction had 9 bases not matched to a gene; V was cut back by 3 bases and J by 6 bases. The germline V gene encodes CDR1 MNHNS and CDR2 SASEGT. The CDR3 DNA reads TGTGCCAGCAGTGACCACCGGGACAGGGTTTCCGAGCAGTACTTC. This codes for CASSDHRDRVSEQYF.

The chain uses TRBV29-1 and TRBJ2-3, with 9 bases aligning to TRBD1. The germline V gene has CDR1 SQVTM and CDR2 ANQGSEA. The CDR3 has 13 residues. Trimming at V came to 1 base and at J to 8 bases, leaving 4 bases not matched to a gene. CDR3 nucleotides: TGCAGCGTTGAAGTCACAGGGGGCACTACGCAGTATTTT. Amino acid sequence: CSVEVTGGTTQYF.

This sequence joins TRBV7-9 and TRBJ2-1; D remains ambiguous. The CDR3 has 12 residues. Trimming stripped 5 bases from V and 4 bases from J, with 6 bases between. CDR1 and CDR2 from the germline V gene are SEHNR and FQNEAQ (reference sequence). The CDR3 sequence is CASSDEYNEQFF. The DNA of the CDR3 is TGTGCCAGCAGCGACGAGTACAATGAGCAGTTCTTC.

As regards this clonotype: Possible read error: a much larger clone is one base away. V usage is TRBV28 and J usage is TRBJ1-6, with 8 bases identical to TRBD1. The CDR3 sequence is 15 residues long. With V trimmed by 5 bases and J by 7 bases, 7 bases remained unmatched. In germline, CDR1 is MDHEN, CDR2 SYDVKM. The CDR3 loop reads CASSPTTGVNSPLHF. CDR3 nucleotide sequence: TGTGCCAGCAGTCCCACGACAGGGGTGAATTCACCCCTCCACTTT.

Of note for this clonotype: A read error is possible here, since a much larger clone lies one base away. The chain has TRBV6-1 and TRBJ1-1; no firm D call. CDR1 is MNHNS, CDR2 SASEGT, per germline. This CDR3 has 13 amino acids. In DNA, the CDR3 is TGTACCAGCAGTGAATGGACGAACACTGAAGCTTTCTTT. It encodes CTSSEWTNTEAFF.

The V gene is TRBV19, the J gene TRBJ2-7; weak D call: TRBD2 (5 bases). Trimming pared 5 bases from V and 2 bases from J, leaving 16 bases between. The CDR3 consists of 15 residues. The germline CDR1 and CDR2 sequences are LNHDA and SQIVND (reference sequence). CDR3 sequence (DNA): TGTGCCAGTAGTCAACCGGTACTAGGGACCTACGAGCAGTACTTC. Protein product: CASSQPVLGTYEQYF.

This clonotype was recorded a few times. The rearrangement links TRBV7-8 to TRBJ1-1; D is uncertain. V was clipped by 1 base and J by 7 bases, with 10 bases between them. The CDR3 consists of 13 residues. Germline CDR1 and CDR2: SGHVS and FQNEAQ. In DNA, the CDR3 is TGTGCCAGCAGCTTAGAGGTTACACGTGAAGCTTTCTTT. It translates to CASSLEVTREAFF.

This clonotype was seen repeatedly, ten times or more. V gene TRBV28 combines with J gene TRBJ2-7, with D unclear. There are 13 residues in the CDR3. The V end lost 7 bases, the J end lost 3 bases, and 13 bases lay between the germline ends. From germline, CDR1 is MDHEN and CDR2 SYDVKM. The CDR3 loop is CASNPGGLYEQYF. The CDR3 DNA follows: TGTGCCAGCAACCCAGGTGGGCTCTACGAGCAGTACTTC.

The rearrangement links TRBV12-3 or TRBV12-4 to TRBJ2-2; D gene ambiguous. The CDR3 is 13 amino acids. Trimming shortened V by 5 bases and J by 1 base, and 5 bases separated the two germline ends. In nucleotides, the CDR3 is TGTGCCAGCAGTCCCGTGAACACCGGGGAGCTGTTTTTT. It codes for CASSPVNTGELFF.

V is TRBV11-2 and J is TRBJ2-7; TRBD1 might be the D (6 bases). CDR3 length equals 14 residues. Per germline, CDR1 SGHAT and CDR2 FQNNGV. Trimming stripped 0 bases from V and 4 bases from J, with 10 bases between. The CDR3 sequence: CASSLEQGPYEQYF. The DNA for the CDR3 is TGTGCCAGCAGCTTAGAACAGGGCCCGTACGAGCAGTACTTC.

In its sample, this clonotype was seen a few times. The chain joins TRBV11-2 to TRBJ2-1; TRBD1 matches at 9 bases. Germline V gene sequence: CDR1 SGHAT, CDR2 FQNNGV. This CDR3 spans 15 amino acids. J gave up 7 bases and V 4 bases, and 8 bases lay outside the gene matches. The CDR3 here is CASSSDRGLGNEQFF. The CDR3 bases are TGTGCCAGCAGCTCGGACAGGGGCCTGGGGAATGAGCAGTTCTTC.

The chain recombines TRBV10-3 with TRBJ1-1; no clear D. From germline, CDR1 is ENHRY and CDR2 SYGVKD. CDR3 length equals 12 residues. V was shortened by 0 bases and J by 4 bases, with 3 bases between the two germline ends. CDR3: CAISESTTEAFF. The CDR3 region has the DNA TGTGCCATCAGTGAGTCAACCACTGAAGCTTTCTTT.

This clonotype has a count of ten or more. The rearrangement links TRBV27 to TRBJ2-3; D ambiguous. Trimming cost V 5 bases and J 0 bases, with 15 bases left between them. The germline gives CDR1 MNHEY, CDR2 SMNVEV (reference sequence). CDR3 length: 16 amino acids. The CDR3 nucleotides are TGTGCCAGCAGTCCCTCGGTGCTGCCAAGCACAGATACGCAGTATTTT. Protein: CASSPSVLPSTDTQYF.

This clonotype was counted between two and nine times. This chain links TRBV7-2 with TRBJ2-2; D is uncertain. In germline, CDR1 is SGHTA, CDR2 FQGNSA. This CDR3 has 14 amino acids. V shed 3 bases and J shed 7 bases, with 12 bases lying between them. The CDR3 DNA is TGTGCCAGCAGCTTCGACGAAAGGGTCGGGGAGCTGTTTTTT. Residues: CASSFDERVGELFF.

This chain links TRBV4-2 with TRBJ2-7; 11 bases line up with TRBD1. The J segment lost 4 bases and the V segment lost 3 bases, leaving 5 bases of the junction unmatched. Looked up from germline, CDR1 is LGHNA and CDR2 is YNFKEQ. This CDR3 has 15 amino acids. CDR3 sequence: CASSHAGTGGYEQYF. DNA of the CDR3: TGTGCCAGCAGCCATGCCGGGACAGGGGGGTACGAGCAGTACTTC.

In its sample, this clonotype was seen a few times. J is TRBJ2-7 and V is TRBV15; D is perhaps TRBD2 (5 bases). The CDR3 has 17 residues. Germline V gene lookup returns CDR1 LNHNV and CDR2 YYDKDF (reference sequence). Trimming removed 0 bases at V and 2 bases at J, with 17 bases between. CDR3 DNA: TGTGCCACCAGCAGAGATGCTAGCTCATACTGGCCCTACGAGCAGTACTTC. It yields the protein CATSRDASSYWPYEQYF.

This clonotype was counted once. The chain recombines TRBV7-9 with TRBJ1-2; D gene uncertain. The V gene's germline CDR1 is SEHNR and CDR2 FQNEAQ (reference sequence). This CDR3 region has 11 residues. V shed 6 bases and J shed 7 bases, with 9 bases lying between them. The CDR3 DNA follows: TGTGCCAGCAGTTTCGGGGTTGGCTACACCTTC. It yields the protein CASSFGVGYTF.

The V gene is TRBV12-3 or TRBV12-4, the J gene TRBJ2-1; TRBD1 agrees at 9 bases. V lost 6 bases, J lost 8 bases, and 11 bases stayed unmatched. This CDR3 contains 15 residues. CDR3 sequence reads: CASSEPGQGIYEQFF. The CDR3 nucleotides read TGTGCCAGCAGCGAACCGGGACAGGGTATCTATGAGCAGTTCTTC.

The rearrangement joins TRBV27 to TRBJ2-5; maybe TRBD1 (6 bases). Germline V CDR1 and CDR2: MNHEY, SMNVEV (reference sequence). This CDR3 is 14 amino acids long. The V and J ends lost 11 bases and 0 bases respectively, with 16 bases between them. Here the CDR3 DNA reads TGTGCCGTTCGGACAGTAGGCTACCAAGAGACCCAGTACTTC. This sequence encodes CAVRTVGYQETQYF.